These 11 T cell receptor beta chains were all obtained from the same sample, sequenced in a study of T cell repertoires in cytomegalovirus infection. TCRdb used MiXCR to reprocess the reads, holding one entry per CDR3 protein. The sample carries a few hundred thousand distinct CDR3 sequences, around two fifths recorded once. For these TCRs, the target antigens are not known. The source material was cultured PBMCs, sampled from culture after CMV antigen stimulation. Every receptor here comes from a human donor in good health (CMV status not recorded). Some clones in this sample may be carry-over from other donors' samples.

This clonotype came up a few times. The V call is TRBV2, the J call TRBJ2-1; 7 bases are a match to TRBD2. CDR3 length equals 16 residues. With 6 bases clipped from V and 5 bases from J, the junction kept 13 bases outside the gene matches. Germline V gives CDR1 SNHLY, CDR2 FYNNEI. CDR3 DNA: TGTGCCAGCAGGTCTCCTCTGACTAGCCTCAACAATGAGCAGTTCTTC. Encoded protein: CASRSPLTSLNNEQFF. The variable domain in full, completed from reference TRBV2 and TRBJ2-1, reads EPEVTQTPSHQVTQMGQEVILRCVPISNHLYFYWYRQILGQKVEFLVSFYNNEISEKSEIFDDQFSVERPDGSNFTLKIRSTKLEDSAMYFCASRSPLTSLNNEQFFGPGTRLTVL.

The chain carries TRBV10-3 and TRBJ2-1; unclear D gene. Trimming took 8 bases from V and 10 from J, leaving 18 bases between them. The V gene's germline CDR1 is ENHRY and CDR2 SYGVKD. The CDR3 runs 13 residues. The CDR3 region has the DNA TGTGCCATCGGCGCTACCGCCCCTGAGGAGCAGTTCTTC. Protein sequence: CAIGATAPEEQFF.

This clonotype was recorded at least ten times. This chain connects TRBV7-8 to TRBJ1-5; D might be TRBD1 (6 bases). Trimming removed 5 bases from V and 4 bases from J, with 15 bases in between. Germline V gene data show CDR1 as SGHVS and CDR2 as FQNEAQ. The CDR3 is made up of 15 amino acids. The CDR3 nucleotides are TGTGCCAGCAGCCCCCATGGGGGGGCAAATCAGCCCCAGCATTTT. It encodes CASSPHGGANQPQHF.

The table lists this clonotype with a few counts. The chain links TRBV15 to TRBJ2-3, with D unresolved. From germline, CDR1 is LNHNV and CDR2 YYDKDF (reference sequence). The V gene lost 3 bases and the J gene lost 4 bases, with 14 bases spanning the gap. This CDR3 is 15 amino acids long. CDR3 coding DNA: TGTGCCACCAGCAGCGAACCTAGGGCCTCAGATACGCAGTATTTT. Protein: CATSSEPRASDTQYF.

The chain combines TRBV6-2 or TRBV6-3 with TRBJ2-5; D possibly uses TRBD1 or TRBD2 (5 bases each). V lost 2 bases and J lost 9, with 25 bases in between. Germline V gene sequence: CDR1 MNHEY, CDR2 SVGEGT. The CDR3 runs 17 residues. CDR3 amino acids: CASSYPRSRGAFLAQYF. The DNA of the CDR3 is TGTGCCAGCAGTTACCCTCGCTCCCGAGGGGCCTTTCTGGCCCAGTACTTC.

A few counts support this clonotype. This rearrangement joins TRBV19 to TRBJ2-3, with TRBD2 matching over 9 bases. V lost 6 bases to trimming and J lost 10 bases; unmatched junction nucleotides: 14. This CDR3 is 15 amino acids long. In germline, CDR1 is LNHDA, CDR2 SQIVND (reference sequence). The CDR3 is CASSGGLAGEIAQYF. The CDR3 bases are TGTGCCAGTAGCGGCGGTTTAGCGGGAGAGATCGCGCAGTATTTT.

This chain connects TRBV12-3 or TRBV12-4 to TRBJ2-3, with D possibly being TRBD2 (5 bases). Trimming took 6 bases from V and 6 from J, leaving 13 bases between them. This CDR3 has 13 amino acids. CDR3 amino acids: CASRSTTGDTQYF. The CDR3 DNA reads as TGTGCCAGCAGATCGACTACGGGGGATACGCAGTATTTT.

The chain is built from TRBV28 and TRBJ2-7, with 7 nucleotides matching TRBD1. Per germline, CDR1 MDHEN and CDR2 SYDVKM. The CDR3 runs to 14 residues. With V trimmed by 6 bases and J by 5 bases, 10 bases remained unmatched. The CDR3 sequence is CASRTGQRSNEQYF. Here the CDR3 DNA reads TGTGCCAGCAGGACGGGACAGAGATCCAACGAGCAGTACTTC.

The chain uses TRBV2 and TRBJ2-3; D not resolved. V was pared by 8 bases and J by 0 bases, with 9 bases between. This CDR3 contains 13 residues. Germline V gene data show CDR1 as SNHLY and CDR2 as FYNNEI. CDR3 DNA sequence: TGTGCCAGCGCGATCGACAGCACAGATACGCAGTATTTT. This codes for CASAIDSTDTQYF.

This clonotype was seen only a few times. The CDR3 sequence: CASSLHGRSYEQYF. The DNA for the CDR3 is TGTGCCAGCAGCCTCCACGGCCGCTCCTACGAGCAGTACTTC. The V gene is TRBV7-2, the J gene TRBJ2-7, with no clear D. The germline V gene encodes CDR1 SGHTA and CDR2 FQGNSA. The CDR3 length is 14 residues. With 5 bases removed from V and 0 bases from J, the gap between germline ends came to 11 bases. Combining the CDR3 with reference TRBV7-2 and TRBJ2-7 gives the whole variable domain GAGVSQSPSNKVTEKGKDVELRCDPISGHTALYWYRQSLGQGLEFLIYFQGNSAPDKSGLPSDRFSAERTGGSVSTLTIQRTQQEDSAVYLCASSLHGRSYEQYFGPGTRLTVT.

The chain is built from TRBV12-3 or TRBV12-4 and TRBJ1-5, with TRBD1 as a possible D gene (5 bases). The CDR3 is 14 amino acids. V was trimmed by 5 bases and J by 9 bases, leaving 17 bases between them. CDR3 sequence: CASSPGTPSGPQHF. The CDR3 coding sequence is TGTGCCAGCAGTCCCGGGACCCCCAGTGGGCCCCAGCATTTT.